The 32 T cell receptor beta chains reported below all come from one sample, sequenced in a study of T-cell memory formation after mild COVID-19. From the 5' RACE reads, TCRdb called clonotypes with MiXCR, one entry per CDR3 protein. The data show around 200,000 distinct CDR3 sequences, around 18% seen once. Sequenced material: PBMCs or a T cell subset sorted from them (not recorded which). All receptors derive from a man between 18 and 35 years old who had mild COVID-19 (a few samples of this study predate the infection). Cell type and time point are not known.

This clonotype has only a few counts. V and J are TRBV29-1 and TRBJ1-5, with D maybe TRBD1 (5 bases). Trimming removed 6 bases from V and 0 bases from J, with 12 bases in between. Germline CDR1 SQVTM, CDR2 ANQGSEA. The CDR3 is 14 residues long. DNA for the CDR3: TGCAGCGTCCAAACAGGCATTAGCAATCAGCCCCAGCATTTT. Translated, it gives CSVQTGISNQPQHF.

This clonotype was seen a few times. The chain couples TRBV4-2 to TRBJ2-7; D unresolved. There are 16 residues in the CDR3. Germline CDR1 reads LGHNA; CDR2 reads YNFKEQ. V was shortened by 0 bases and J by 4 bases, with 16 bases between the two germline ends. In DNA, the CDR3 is TGTGCCAGCAGCCAAGAGGTCCGCGACGTATGGTACGAGCAGTACTTC. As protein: CASSQEVRDVWYEQYF.

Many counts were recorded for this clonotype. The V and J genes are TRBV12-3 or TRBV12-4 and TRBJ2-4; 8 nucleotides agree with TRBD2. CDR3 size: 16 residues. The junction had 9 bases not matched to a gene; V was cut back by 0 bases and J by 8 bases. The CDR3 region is CASSLALGGGTDIQYF. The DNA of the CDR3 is TGTGCCAGCAGTTTAGCGCTGGGCGGGGGGACGGACATTCAGTACTTC.

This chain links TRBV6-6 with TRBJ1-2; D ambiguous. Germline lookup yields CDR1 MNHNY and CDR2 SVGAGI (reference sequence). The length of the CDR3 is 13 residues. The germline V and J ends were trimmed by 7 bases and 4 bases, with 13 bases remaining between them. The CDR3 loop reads CASTSRDTYGYTF. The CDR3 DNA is TGTGCCAGCACCTCTCGGGATACCTATGGCTACACCTTC.

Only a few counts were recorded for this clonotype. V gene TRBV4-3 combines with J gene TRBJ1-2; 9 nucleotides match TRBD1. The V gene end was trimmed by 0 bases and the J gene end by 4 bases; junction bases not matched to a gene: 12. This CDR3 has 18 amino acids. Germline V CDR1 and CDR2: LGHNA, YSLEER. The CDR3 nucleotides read TGCGCCAGCAGCCAAGATTGGACAGGGGAAGCCTGGAGCTATGGCTACACCTTC. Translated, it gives CASSQDWTGEAWSYGYTF.

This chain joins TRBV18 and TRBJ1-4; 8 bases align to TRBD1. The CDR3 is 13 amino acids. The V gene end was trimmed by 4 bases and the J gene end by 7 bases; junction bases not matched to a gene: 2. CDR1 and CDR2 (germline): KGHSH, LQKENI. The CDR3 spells CASSRTGSEKLFF. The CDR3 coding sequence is TGTGCCAGCTCACGGACAGGGTCTGAAAAACTGTTTTTT.

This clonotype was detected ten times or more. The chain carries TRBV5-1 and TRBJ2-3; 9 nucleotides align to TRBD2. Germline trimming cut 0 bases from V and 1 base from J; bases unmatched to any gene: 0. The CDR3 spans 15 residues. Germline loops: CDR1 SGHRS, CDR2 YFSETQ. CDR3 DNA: TGCGCCAGCAGCTTGGCTAGCGGGGGCACAGATACGCAGTATTTT. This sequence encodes CASSLASGGTDTQYF.

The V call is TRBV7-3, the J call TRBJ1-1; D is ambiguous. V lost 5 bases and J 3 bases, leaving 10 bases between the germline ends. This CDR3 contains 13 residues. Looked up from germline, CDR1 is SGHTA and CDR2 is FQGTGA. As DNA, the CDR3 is TGTGCCAGCAGCCGAGAGGAATACACTGAAGCTTTCTTT. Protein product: CASSREEYTEAFF. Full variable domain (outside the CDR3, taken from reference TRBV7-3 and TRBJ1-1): GAGVSQTPSNKVTEKGKYVELRCDPISGHTALYWYRQSLGQGPEFLIYFQGTGAADDSGLPNDRFFAVRPEGSVSTLKIQRTERGDSAVYLCASSREEYTEAFFGQGTRLTVV.

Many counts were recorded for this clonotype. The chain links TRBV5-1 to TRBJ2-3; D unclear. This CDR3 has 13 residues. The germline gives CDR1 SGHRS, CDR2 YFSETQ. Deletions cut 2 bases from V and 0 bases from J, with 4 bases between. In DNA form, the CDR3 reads TGCGCCAGCAGCTTCTCTAGCACAGATACGCAGTATTTT. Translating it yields CASSFSSTDTQYF.

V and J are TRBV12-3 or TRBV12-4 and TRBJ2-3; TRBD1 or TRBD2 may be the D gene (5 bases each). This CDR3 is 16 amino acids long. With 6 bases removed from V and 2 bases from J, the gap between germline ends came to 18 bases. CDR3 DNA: TGTGCCAGCAGCCGGGTCGGGGCCGGATTCACAGATACGCAGTATTTT. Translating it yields CASSRVGAGFTDTQYF.

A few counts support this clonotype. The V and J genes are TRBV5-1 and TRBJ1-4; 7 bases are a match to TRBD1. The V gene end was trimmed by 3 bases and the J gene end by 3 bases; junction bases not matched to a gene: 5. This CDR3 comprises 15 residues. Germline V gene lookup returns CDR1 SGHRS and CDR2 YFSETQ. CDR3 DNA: TGCGCCAGCAGCTCGGGGACAGTTGCTAATGAAAAACTGTTTTTT. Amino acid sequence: CASSSGTVANEKLFF.

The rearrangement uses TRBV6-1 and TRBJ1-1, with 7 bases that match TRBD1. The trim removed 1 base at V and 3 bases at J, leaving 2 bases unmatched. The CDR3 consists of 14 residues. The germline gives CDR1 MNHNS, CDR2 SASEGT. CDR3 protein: CASSEDRGDTEAFF. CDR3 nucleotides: TGTGCCAGCAGTGAAGACAGGGGCGACACTGAAGCTTTCTTT.

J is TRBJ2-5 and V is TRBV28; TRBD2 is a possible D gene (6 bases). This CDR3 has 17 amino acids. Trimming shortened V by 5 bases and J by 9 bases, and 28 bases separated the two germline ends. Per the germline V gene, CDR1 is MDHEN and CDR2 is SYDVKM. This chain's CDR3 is CASSLQGTGGSGLAQYF. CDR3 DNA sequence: TGTGCCAGCAGTCTTCAAGGGACTGGCGGCTCCGGGTTGGCCCAGTACTTC.

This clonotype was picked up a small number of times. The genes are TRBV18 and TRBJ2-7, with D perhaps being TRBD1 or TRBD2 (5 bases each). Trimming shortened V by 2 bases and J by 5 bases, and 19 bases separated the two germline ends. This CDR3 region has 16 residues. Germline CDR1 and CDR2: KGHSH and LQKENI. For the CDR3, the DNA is TGTGCCAGCTCACCAACGGGGCCACCCATAGAGAACGAGCAGTACTTC. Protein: CASSPTGPPIENEQYF.

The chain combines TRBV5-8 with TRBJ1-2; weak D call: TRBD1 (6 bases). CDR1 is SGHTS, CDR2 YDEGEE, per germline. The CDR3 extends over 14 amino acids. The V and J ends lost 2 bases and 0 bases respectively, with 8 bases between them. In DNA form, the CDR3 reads TGTGCCAGCAGCTTCAGGGGAGCTAACTATGGCTACACCTTC. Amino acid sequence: CASSFRGANYGYTF. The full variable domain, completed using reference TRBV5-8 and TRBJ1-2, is EAGVTQSPTHLIKTRGQQATLRCSPISGHTSVYWYQQALGLGLQFLLWYDEGEERNRGNFPPRFSGRQFPNYSSELNVNALELEDSALYLCASSFRGANYGYTFGSGTRLTVV.

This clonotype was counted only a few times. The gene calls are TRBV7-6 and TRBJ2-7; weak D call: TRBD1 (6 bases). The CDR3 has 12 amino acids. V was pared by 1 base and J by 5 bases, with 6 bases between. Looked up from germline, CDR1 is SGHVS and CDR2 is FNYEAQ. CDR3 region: CASSLDRDEQYF. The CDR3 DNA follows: TGTGCCAGCAGCTTAGACAGGGACGAGCAGTACTTC.

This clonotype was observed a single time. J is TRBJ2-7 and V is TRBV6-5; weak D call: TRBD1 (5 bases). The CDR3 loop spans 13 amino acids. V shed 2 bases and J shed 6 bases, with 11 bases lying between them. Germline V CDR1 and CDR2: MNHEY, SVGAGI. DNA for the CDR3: TGTGCCAGCAGTTACGGGGCAGGGCGCGAGCAGTACGTC. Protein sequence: CASSYGAGREQYV.

The chain's CDR3 is CASSREGDFANYGYTF. In nucleotides, the CDR3 is TGTGCCAGCAGTCGGGAGGGGGATTTCGCTAACTATGGCTACACCTTC. The genes are TRBV2 and TRBJ1-2; perhaps TRBD1 as D (6 bases). Trimming removed 5 bases at V and 0 bases at J, with 16 bases between. The length of the CDR3 is 16 residues. Germline V gives CDR1 SNHLY, CDR2 FYNNEI.

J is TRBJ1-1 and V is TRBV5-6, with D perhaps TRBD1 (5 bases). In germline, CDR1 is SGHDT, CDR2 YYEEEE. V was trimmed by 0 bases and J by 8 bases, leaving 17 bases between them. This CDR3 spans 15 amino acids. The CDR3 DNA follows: TGTGCCAGCAGCTTGGATCGAGGGCGGGGCGCAGAAGCTTTCTTT. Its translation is CASSLDRGRGAEAFF.

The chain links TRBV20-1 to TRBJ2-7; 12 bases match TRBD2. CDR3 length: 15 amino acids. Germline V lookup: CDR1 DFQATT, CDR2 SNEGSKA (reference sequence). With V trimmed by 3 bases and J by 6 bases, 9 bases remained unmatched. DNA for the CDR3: TGCAGTGCTAGGGAAGGACTAGCGGGGTCACCCGAGCAGTACGTC. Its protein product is CSAREGLAGSPEQYV.

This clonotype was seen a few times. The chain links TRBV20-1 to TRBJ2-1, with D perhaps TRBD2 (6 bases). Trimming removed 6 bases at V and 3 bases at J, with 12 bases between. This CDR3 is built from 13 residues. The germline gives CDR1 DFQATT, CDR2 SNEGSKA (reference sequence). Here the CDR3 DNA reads TGCAGTGCCCCCCGGGACTTCTACAATGAGCAGTTCTTC. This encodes CSAPRDFYNEQFF.

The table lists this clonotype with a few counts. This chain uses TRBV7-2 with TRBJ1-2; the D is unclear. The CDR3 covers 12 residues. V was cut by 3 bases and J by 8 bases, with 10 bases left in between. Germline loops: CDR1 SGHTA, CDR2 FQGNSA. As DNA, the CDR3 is TGTGCCAGCAGCTTGTCCGGGTTGGGCTACACCTTC. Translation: CASSLSGLGYTF.

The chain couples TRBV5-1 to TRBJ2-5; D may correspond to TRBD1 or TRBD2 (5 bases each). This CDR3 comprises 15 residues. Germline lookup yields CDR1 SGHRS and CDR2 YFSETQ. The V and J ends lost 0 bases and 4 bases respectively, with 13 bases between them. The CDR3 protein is CASSLVPSGRETQYF. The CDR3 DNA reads TGCGCCAGCAGCTTGGTACCCTCGGGGCGAGAGACCCAGTACTTC.

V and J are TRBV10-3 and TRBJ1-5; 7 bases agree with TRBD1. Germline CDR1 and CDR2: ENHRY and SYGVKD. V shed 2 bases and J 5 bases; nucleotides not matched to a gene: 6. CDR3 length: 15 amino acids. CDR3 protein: CAISEDRVRDQPQHF. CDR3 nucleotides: TGTGCCATCAGTGAGGACAGGGTAAGGGATCAGCCCCAGCATTTT.

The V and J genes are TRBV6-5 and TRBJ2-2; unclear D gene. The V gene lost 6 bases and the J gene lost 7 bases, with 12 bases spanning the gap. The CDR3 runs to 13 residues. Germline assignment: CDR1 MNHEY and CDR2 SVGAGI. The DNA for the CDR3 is TGTGCCAGCAGCCAGAGTCTGGGCGGGGAGCTGTTTTTT. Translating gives CASSQSLGGELFF.

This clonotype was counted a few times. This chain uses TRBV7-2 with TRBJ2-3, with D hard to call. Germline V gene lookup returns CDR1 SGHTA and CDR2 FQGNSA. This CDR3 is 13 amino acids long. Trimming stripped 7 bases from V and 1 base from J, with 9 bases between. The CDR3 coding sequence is TGTGCCAGCACCCCTGGGGGCACAGATACGCAGTATTTT. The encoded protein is CASTPGGTDTQYF.

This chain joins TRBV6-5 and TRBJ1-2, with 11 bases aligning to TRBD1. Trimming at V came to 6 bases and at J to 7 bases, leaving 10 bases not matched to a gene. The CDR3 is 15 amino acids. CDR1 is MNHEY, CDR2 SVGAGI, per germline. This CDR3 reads CASSSPGQGVLGYTF. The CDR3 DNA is TGTGCCAGCAGCTCACCGGGACAGGGGGTACTTGGCTACACCTTC.

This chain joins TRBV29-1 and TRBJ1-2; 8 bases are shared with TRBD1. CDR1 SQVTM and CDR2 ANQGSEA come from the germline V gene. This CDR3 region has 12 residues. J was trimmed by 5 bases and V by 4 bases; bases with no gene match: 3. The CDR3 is CSVVNRGYGYTF. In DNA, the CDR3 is TGCAGCGTTGTTAACAGGGGGTATGGCTACACCTTC.

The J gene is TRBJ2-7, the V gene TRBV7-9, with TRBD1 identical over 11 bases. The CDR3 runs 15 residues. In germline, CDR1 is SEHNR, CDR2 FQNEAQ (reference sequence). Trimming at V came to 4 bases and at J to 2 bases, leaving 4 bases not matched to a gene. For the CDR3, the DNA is TGTGCCAGCAGCTCGCCGGGACAGGGGGCCTACGAGCAGTACTTC. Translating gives CASSSPGQGAYEQYF.

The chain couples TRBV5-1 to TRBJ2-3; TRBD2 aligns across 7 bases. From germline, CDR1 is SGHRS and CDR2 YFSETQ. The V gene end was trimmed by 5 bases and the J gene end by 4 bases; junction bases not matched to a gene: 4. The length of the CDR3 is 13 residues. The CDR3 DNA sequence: TGCGCCAGCAGAGGGGAGGGAGCAGATACGCAGTATTTT. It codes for CASRGEGADTQYF.

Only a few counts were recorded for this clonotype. The chain's CDR3 is CASSEAGLRYTEAFF. The CDR3 nucleotides are TGTGCCAGCAGTGAAGCCGGGTTGAGGTATACTGAAGCTTTCTTT. V usage is TRBV2 and J usage is TRBJ1-1; D is ambiguous. The CDR3 has 15 amino acids. Germline V gene sequence: CDR1 SNHLY, CDR2 FYNNEI. Trimming left V 0 bases short and J 5 bases short, with 13 bases between.

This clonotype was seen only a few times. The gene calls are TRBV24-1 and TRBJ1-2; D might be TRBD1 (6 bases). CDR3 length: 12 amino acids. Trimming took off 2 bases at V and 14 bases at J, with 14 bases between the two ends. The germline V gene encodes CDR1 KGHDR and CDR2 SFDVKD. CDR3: CATSDSDRRWTF. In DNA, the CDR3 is TGTGCCACCAGTGATTCCGACAGGAGGTGGACCTTC.